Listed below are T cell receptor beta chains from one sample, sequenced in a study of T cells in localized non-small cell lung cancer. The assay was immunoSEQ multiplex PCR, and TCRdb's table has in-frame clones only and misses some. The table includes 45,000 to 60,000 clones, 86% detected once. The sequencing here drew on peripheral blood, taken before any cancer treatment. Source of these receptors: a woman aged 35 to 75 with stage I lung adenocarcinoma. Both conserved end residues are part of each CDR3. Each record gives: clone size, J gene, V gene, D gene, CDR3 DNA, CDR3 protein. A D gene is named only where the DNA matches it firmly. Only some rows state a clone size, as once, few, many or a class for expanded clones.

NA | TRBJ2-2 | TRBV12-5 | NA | TGTGCTAGTGGTTTGGCGAGGGGAAGGGCCGGGGAGCTGTTTTTT | CASGLARGRAGELFF
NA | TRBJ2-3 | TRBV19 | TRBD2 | TGTGCCAGTAGTCCACTAGCGGGGGGGCGGTTAGATACGCAGTATTTT | CASSPLAGGRLDTQYF
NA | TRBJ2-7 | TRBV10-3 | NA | TGTGCCATCAGTGAGTCGACGGCCCCCTACGAGCAGTACTTC | CAISESTAPYEQYF
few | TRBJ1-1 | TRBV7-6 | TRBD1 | TGTGCCAGCAGCAATGGACAGGGGGCCTCTGAAGCTTTCTTT | CASSNGQGASEAFF
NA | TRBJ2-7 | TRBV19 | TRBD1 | TGTGCCAGTAGCAACAGGGGGAGCTCCTACGAGCAGTACTTC | CASSNRGSSYEQYF
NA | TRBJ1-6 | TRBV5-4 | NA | TGTGCCAGCAGCTTGGAACGGGGCGGATCACCCCTCCACTTT | CASSLERGGSPLHF
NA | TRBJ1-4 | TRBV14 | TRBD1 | TGTGCCAGCAGCCAATGGGGACAGGCCGGGGGGAAACTGTTTTTT | CASSQWGQAGGKLFF
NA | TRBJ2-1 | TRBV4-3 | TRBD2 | TGCGCCAGCAGCCAAGTTTGGCGGGGGGGCCGGGGCAATGAGCAGTTCTTC | CASSQVWRGGRGNEQFF
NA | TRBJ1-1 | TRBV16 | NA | TGTGCCAGCAGCCTGACAGTTATGAACACTGAAGCTTTCTTT | CASSLTVMNTEAFF
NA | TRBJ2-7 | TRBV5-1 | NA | TGCGCCAGCAGCTTGGCGGGGACAACCTACGAGCAGTACTTC | CASSLAGTTYEQYF
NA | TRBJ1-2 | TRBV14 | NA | TGTGCCAGCAGCCATAGGGGGGTCCTTACCATTGGCTACACCTTC | CASSHRGVLTIGYTF
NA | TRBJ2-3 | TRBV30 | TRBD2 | TGTGCCTGGAGTCTTTCTAGCGGGGGGACGATGGATACGCAGTATTTT | CAWSLSSGGTMDTQYF
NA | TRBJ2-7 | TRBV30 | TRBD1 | TGTGCCTGGAGTGTACAGGGGCCTTACGAGCAGTACTTC | CAWSVQGPYEQYF
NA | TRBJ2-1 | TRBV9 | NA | TGTGCCAGCAGCGTAGATGGAGGGTTCGGCAATGAGCAGTTCTTC | CASSVDGGFGNEQFF
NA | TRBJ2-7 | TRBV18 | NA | TGTGCCAGCTCACCCGGACCGGGCCGAGAGGGATTATACGAGCAGTACTTC | CASSPGPGREGLYEQYF
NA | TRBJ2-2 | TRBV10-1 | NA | TGCGCCAGCAGTGGCCAGACAACCGGGGAGCTGTTTTTT | CASSGQTTGELFF
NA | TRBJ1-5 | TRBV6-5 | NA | TGTGCCAGCAGTTATTTCAAGGATAGCAATCAGCCCCAGCATTTT | CASSYFKDSNQPQHF
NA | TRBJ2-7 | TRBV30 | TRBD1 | TGTGCCTGGAGTGTACGCAGATCCGGGACAGGCGGGGACGAGCAGTACTTC | CAWSVRRSGTGGDEQYF
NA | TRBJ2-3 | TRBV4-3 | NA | TGCGCCAGCAGCCAAGACCAGGGGCTTTACACAGATACGCAGTATTTT | CASSQDQGLYTDTQYF
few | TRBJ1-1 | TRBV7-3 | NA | TGTGCCAGCAGCGCCCTCAACACTGAAGCTTTCTTT | CASSALNTEAFF
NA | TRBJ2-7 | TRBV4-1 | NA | TGCGCCAGCAGCCCAGGGCGCGGGGGCCCCTCCTACGAGCAGTACTTC | CASSPGRGGPSYEQYF
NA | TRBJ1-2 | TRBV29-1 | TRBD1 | TGCAGCGTCCTAAACCGGGACAGGGGTTTTGGCTACACCTTC | CSVLNRDRGFGYTF
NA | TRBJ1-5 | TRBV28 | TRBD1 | TGTGCCAGCAGGACCTCGGACAGGGGGATGAATCAGCCCCAGCATTTT | CASRTSDRGMNQPQHF
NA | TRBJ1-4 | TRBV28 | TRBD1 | TGTGCCAGCAGTCCCCCGGGACAGGGAGTCGAAAAACTGTTTTTT | CASSPPGQGVEKLFF
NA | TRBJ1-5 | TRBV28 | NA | TGTGCCAGCGGTGATGGCAATCAGCCCCAGCATTTT | CASGDGNQPQHF
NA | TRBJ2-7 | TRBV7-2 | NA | TGTGCCAGCAGCCCTTTGGGCCTTTCCAGGGACTCCTACGAGCAGTACTTC | CASSPLGLSRDSYEQYF
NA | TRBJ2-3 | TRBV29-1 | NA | TGCAGCGTTGCATTTCGGGGAGGAGATACGCAGTATTTT | CSVAFRGGDTQYF
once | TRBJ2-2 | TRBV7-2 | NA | TGTGCCAGCAGCCAACGGTGGGGGTTCACCGGGGAGCTGTTTTTT | CASSQRWGFTGELFF
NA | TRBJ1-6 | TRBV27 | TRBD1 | TGTGCCAGCAGTTTACGAATGACAGGGGACCGAAATTCACCCCTCCACTTT | CASSLRMTGDRNSPLHF